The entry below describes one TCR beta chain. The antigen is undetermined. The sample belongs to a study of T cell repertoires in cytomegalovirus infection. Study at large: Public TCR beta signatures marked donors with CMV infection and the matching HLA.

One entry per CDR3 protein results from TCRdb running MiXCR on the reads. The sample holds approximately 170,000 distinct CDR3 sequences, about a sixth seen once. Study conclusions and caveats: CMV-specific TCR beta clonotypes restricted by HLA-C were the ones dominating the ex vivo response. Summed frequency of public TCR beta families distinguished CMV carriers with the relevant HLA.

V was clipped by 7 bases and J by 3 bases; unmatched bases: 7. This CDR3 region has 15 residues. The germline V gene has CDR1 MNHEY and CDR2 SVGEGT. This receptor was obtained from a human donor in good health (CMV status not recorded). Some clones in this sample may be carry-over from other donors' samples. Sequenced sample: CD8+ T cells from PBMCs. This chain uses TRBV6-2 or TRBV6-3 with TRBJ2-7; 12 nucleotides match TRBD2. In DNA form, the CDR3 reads TGTGCCAGCACCCCACTAGCGGGGGGTATCTACGAGCAGTACTTC. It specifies CASTPLAGGIYEQYF.